This T cell receptor beta chain was documented in a study of cytomegalovirus exposure and HLA in healthy donors. The PCR made use of 60 Vbeta and 13 Jbeta primers. Generated by immunoSEQ multiplex PCR, the TCRdb table keeps only in-frame clones and is missing some. The sample includes around 200,000 clones, approximately 85% seen only once; the top ten take about 2.5%. CDR1 and CDR2 from the germline V gene are SNHLY and FYNNEI. The CDR3 sequence is 15 residues long. The trim removed 10 bases at V and 6 bases at J, leaving 10 bases unmatched. The specimen sequenced was PBMCs. The chain has TRBV2 and TRBJ2-1; 12 positions agree with TRBD2. The receptor's source is a woman aged 50 to 60 in good health and CMV-seronegative. CDR3 in amino acids: CATERLAGVSNEQFF. CDR3 DNA: TGTGCCACGGAGAGACTAGCGGGGGTCTCCAATGAGCAGTTCTTC.